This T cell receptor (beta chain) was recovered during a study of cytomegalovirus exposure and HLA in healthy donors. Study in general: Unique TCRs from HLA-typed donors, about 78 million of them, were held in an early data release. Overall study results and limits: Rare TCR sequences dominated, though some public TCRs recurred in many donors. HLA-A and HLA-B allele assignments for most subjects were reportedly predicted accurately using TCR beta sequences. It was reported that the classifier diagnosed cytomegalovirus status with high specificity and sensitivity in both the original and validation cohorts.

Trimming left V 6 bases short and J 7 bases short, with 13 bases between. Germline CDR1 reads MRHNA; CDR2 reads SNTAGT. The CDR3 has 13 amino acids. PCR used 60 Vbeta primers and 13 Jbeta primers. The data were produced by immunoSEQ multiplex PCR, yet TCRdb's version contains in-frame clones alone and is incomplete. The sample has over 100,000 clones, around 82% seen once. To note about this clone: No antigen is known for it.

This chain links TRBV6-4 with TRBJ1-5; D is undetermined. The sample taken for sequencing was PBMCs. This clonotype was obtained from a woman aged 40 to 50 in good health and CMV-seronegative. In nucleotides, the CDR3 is TGTGCCAGCAGCCCAATTCCGGGACAGCCCCAGCATTTT. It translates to CASSPIPGQPQHF.